This is a list of T cell receptor beta chains from one sample in a study of T cell repertoires in cytomegalovirus infection. TCRdb used MiXCR to reprocess the reads, holding one entry per CDR3 protein. The sample carries about 740,000 distinct CDR3 sequences, around a third recorded once. These TCRs' antigens remain unknown. The specimen comprised cultured PBMCs, sampled from culture after CMV antigen stimulation. The source of these receptors is a human donor in good health (CMV status not recorded). Some clones in this sample may be carry-over from other donors' samples. Both conserved end residues are part of each CDR3. Not all rows give a size; the values are once, few, many and, for expanded clones, a class.

V gene: TRBV20-1
J gene: TRBJ1-2
clone size: -
CDR3 protein: CSARPRRGGYTF

V gene: TRBV7-9
J gene: TRBJ1-3
clone size: few
CDR3 protein: CASRRDRGQPSSGNTIYF

V gene: TRBV4-2
J gene: TRBJ2-7
clone size: few
CDR3 protein: CASSQDLRDVDSEQYF

V gene: TRBV7-2
J gene: TRBJ1-4
clone size: -
CDR3 protein: CASSPTVQLGEKLFF

V gene: TRBV7-8
J gene: TRBJ2-7
clone size: many
CDR3 protein: CASSHPTAREQYF

V gene: TRBV7-2
J gene: TRBJ2-3
clone size: few
CDR3 protein: CASSFKLAGGPQYF

V gene: TRBV4-1
J gene: TRBJ1-6
clone size: -
CDR3 protein: CASSQDMSSPLHF

V gene: TRBV28
J gene: TRBJ1-4
clone size: -
CDR3 protein: CASRRTGRNEKLFF

V gene: TRBV5-1
J gene: TRBJ2-7
clone size: -
CDR3 protein: CASSSGWASYEQYF

V gene: TRBV10-2
J gene: TRBJ2-7
clone size: few
CDR3 protein: CASSPDNWAEQYF

V gene: TRBV15
J gene: TRBJ2-1
clone size: -
CDR3 protein: CATSSSGTGHNEQFF

V gene: TRBV4-3
J gene: TRBJ1-5
clone size: few
CDR3 protein: CASSQDRGQDQPQHF

V gene: TRBV20-1
J gene: TRBJ1-6
clone size: -
CDR3 protein: CSAGSGTSPSNSPLHF

V gene: TRBV19
J gene: TRBJ2-3
clone size: -
CDR3 protein: CASSNVRGRADTQYF

V gene: TRBV29-1
J gene: TRBJ2-3
clone size: -
CDR3 protein: CSVGTSAVDTQYF

V gene: TRBV4-1
J gene: TRBJ1-2
clone size: few
CDR3 protein: CASSPHQGAPYGYTF

V gene: TRBV5-1
J gene: TRBJ1-1
clone size: -
CDR3 protein: CASRRTGDDTEAFF

V gene: TRBV15
J gene: TRBJ1-5
clone size: few
CDR3 protein: CATSRNRDQPQHF

V gene: TRBV5-1
J gene: TRBJ1-3
clone size: -
CDR3 protein: CASSLGQNTGNTIYF

V gene: TRBV4-1
J gene: TRBJ2-5
clone size: -
CDR3 protein: CASSQVGALPGETQYF

V gene: TRBV6-5
J gene: TRBJ1-5
clone size: -
CDR3 protein: CASSYSEGGTTQHF

V gene: TRBV10-3
J gene: TRBJ2-3
clone size: -
CDR3 protein: CAIKSGDSGTSPYF

V gene: TRBV7-9
J gene: TRBJ1-1
clone size: few
CDR3 protein: CASSHPPIFF

V gene: TRBV12-5
J gene: TRBJ2-1
clone size: -
CDR3 protein: CASALGQALYNEQFF

V gene: TRBV7-7
J gene: TRBJ2-2
clone size: -
CDR3 protein: CASSLELAGAASTGELFF

V gene: TRBV19
J gene: TRBJ2-7
clone size: -
CDR3 protein: CASSSGGALDEQYF

V gene: TRBV11-2
J gene: TRBJ2-1
clone size: -
CDR3 protein: CASSRPSGYNEQFF

V gene: TRBV6-2/TRBV6-3
J gene: TRBJ1-5
clone size: many
CDR3 protein: CASSYDGQPQHF

V gene: TRBV7-8
J gene: TRBJ2-1
clone size: -
CDR3 protein: CASSLALPANNEQFF

V gene: TRBV6-2/TRBV6-3
J gene: TRBJ2-1
clone size: few
CDR3 protein: CASSIGYNEQFF

V gene: TRBV12-5
J gene: TRBJ2-1
clone size: -
CDR3 protein: CASGLSGAYNEQFF

V gene: TRBV7-9
J gene: TRBJ2-4
clone size: few
CDR3 protein: CASSQSQGLAKNIQYF

V gene: TRBV7-2
J gene: TRBJ1-2
clone size: many
CDR3 protein: CASSQNRVAGYTF